Presented here are 32 T cell receptor beta chains from one specimen sequenced in a study of response to subunit inactivated influenza vaccine listed by TCRdb under 2018. Libraries were prepared through RT-PCR. The run used an Illumina HiSeq 2500. Starting from the raw public reads, TCRdb applied fastp trimming at Q25, assembled clones with MiXCR and retained in-frame beta chains. Rows are unified per CDR3 protein, each entry keeping the most common DNA and genes. In this sample the table shows around 480,000 distinct CDR3 sequences, approximately 17% of which occur a single time. 2.5% to 3.5% of the sample rests with the top ten. Material: CD4+ T cells sorted from PBMCs, obtained approximately 25 months after vaccination. The receptor set was obtained from a man between 50 and 69 years old who received an inactivated influenza vaccine. Donor details come from another sample of the same person, matched by shared clones.

This clonotype has a handful of counts. This rearrangement joins TRBV29-1 to TRBJ1-1; D ambiguous. V gave up 7 bases and J gave up 4 bases, with 16 bases separating them. The CDR3 spans 13 residues. Germline V gives CDR1 SQVTM, CDR2 ANQGSEA. The CDR3 spells CSAHGPTVTEAFF. CDR3 coding DNA: TGCAGCGCCCACGGTCCTACAGTCACTGAAGCTTTCTTT.

This clonotype was recorded a few times. This chain links TRBV29-1 with TRBJ1-2, with unresolved D. This CDR3 contains 12 residues. Trimming shortened V by 4 bases and J by 0 bases, and 6 bases separated the two germline ends. The V gene's germline CDR1 is SQVTM and CDR2 ANQGSEA. The CDR3 here is CSVVRANYGYTF. In DNA, the CDR3 is TGCAGCGTTGTGCGAGCTAACTATGGCTACACCTTC.

In its sample, this clonotype was seen a few times. The V and J genes are TRBV20-1 and TRBJ1-1, with a weak D call TRBD1 (5 bases). The CDR3 consists of 15 residues. CDR1 is DFQATT, CDR2 SNEGSKA, per germline (reference sequence). CDR3 bases: TGCAAGGGCAAACGCGGGACTTGGGGGTACACTGAAGCTTTCTTT. The encoded protein is CKGKRGTWGYTEAFF.

This clonotype was observed a handful of times. The genes are TRBV13 and TRBJ2-7; no firm D call. V lost 5 bases to trimming and J lost 2 bases, with 13 bases between them. The germline gives CDR1 PRHDT, CDR2 FYEKMQ (reference sequence). The CDR3 extends over 14 amino acids. The DNA of the CDR3 is TGTGCCAGCAGCCCCGCCAGGAGACCCTACGAGCAGTACTTC. Its protein product is CASSPARRPYEQYF.

V gene TRBV12-3 or TRBV12-4 combines with J gene TRBJ2-3, with 13 bases that match TRBD2. V shed 6 bases and J 5 bases; nucleotides not matched to a gene: 5. This CDR3 contains 15 residues. The CDR3 sequence: CASRRLAGGGDTQYF. The CDR3 coding sequence is TGTGCCAGCAGAAGACTAGCGGGGGGCGGAGATACGCAGTATTTT.

This clonotype was detected ten times or more. This sequence joins TRBV4-2 and TRBJ1-1, with D uncertain. The CDR3 sequence is 15 residues long. Trimming pared 0 bases from V and 1 base from J, leaving 9 bases between. Per the germline V gene, CDR1 is LGHNA and CDR2 is YNFKEQ. CDR3 sequence: CASSQEQEGNTEAFF. For the CDR3, the DNA is TGTGCCAGCAGCCAAGAGCAGGAGGGGAACACTGAAGCTTTCTTT.

At least ten counts were recorded for this clonotype. This chain connects TRBV11-2 to TRBJ2-3, with D possibly matching TRBD1 (5 bases). The CDR3 length is 13 residues. The germline gives CDR1 SGHAT, CDR2 FQNNGV. The V end was cut by 1 base, the J end by 11 bases, with 13 bases between. The CDR3 region is CASSLGVGVGQYF. The CDR3 DNA reads TGTGCCAGCAGCTTAGGAGTAGGGGTGGGGCAGTATTTT.

This clonotype was seen only a few times. The chain employs TRBV5-1 and TRBJ2-7; D not resolved. Germline V gene sequence: CDR1 SGHRS, CDR2 YFSETQ. CDR3 size: 14 residues. Trimming pared 4 bases from V and 0 bases from J, leaving 11 bases between. In DNA, the CDR3 is TGCGCCAGCAGCGCATCTCTGGCCTCCTACGAGCAGTACTTC. It is translated as CASSASLASYEQYF.

This rearrangement joins TRBV5-4 to TRBJ2-1; possibly TRBD2 for D (5 bases). The CDR3 loop spans 14 amino acids. CDR1 and CDR2 (germline): SGHNT, YYREEE (reference sequence). V lost 1 base and J lost 8, with 13 bases in between. CDR3: CASSLLPSSDEQFF. In DNA form, the CDR3 reads TGTGCCAGCAGCTTGTTGCCTAGCTCGGATGAGCAGTTCTTC.

The J gene is TRBJ2-5, the V gene TRBV12-3 or TRBV12-4; 11 bases line up with TRBD2. The CDR3 length is 16 residues. Trimming cost V 6 bases and J 4 bases; bases outside gene matches: 10. This CDR3 is CASSGTSGSGRETQYF. The CDR3 bases are TGTGCCAGCAGCGGTACTAGCGGGAGTGGTCGAGAGACCCAGTACTTC.

The chain uses TRBV4-3 and TRBJ2-1; weak D call: TRBD2 (7 bases). The V end was cut by 3 bases, the J end by 8 bases, with 11 bases between. Germline V gene lookup returns CDR1 LGHNA and CDR2 YSLEER. CDR3 size: 13 residues. CDR3 in amino acids: CASSHEGGDEQFF. The CDR3 region has the DNA TGCGCCAGCAGCCATGAGGGGGGGGATGAGCAGTTCTTC.

V usage is TRBV20-1 and J usage is TRBJ2-7; the match to TRBD2 covers 7 bases. V gave up 6 bases and J gave up 0 bases; unmatched junction bases: 8. This CDR3 has 14 amino acids. CDR1 DFQATT and CDR2 SNEGSKA come from the germline V gene (reference sequence). CDR3 DNA sequence: TGCAGTGCCCCGCGACTAGCCACCTCCTACGAGCAGTACTTC. Its translation is CSAPRLATSYEQYF.

This clonotype was seen only a few times. The chain couples TRBV11-2 to TRBJ2-3, with D perhaps TRBD1 (7 bases). Germline V gene lookup returns CDR1 SGHAT and CDR2 FQNNGV. The length of the CDR3 is 16 residues. V was shortened by 5 bases and J by 1 base, with 16 bases between the two germline ends. For the CDR3, the DNA is TGTGCCAGCAGCCAAAGGGGGCGGGGCCGCACAGATACGCAGTATTTT. Amino acid sequence: CASSQRGRGRTDTQYF.

The V gene is TRBV4-1, the J gene TRBJ1-5, with D maybe TRBD1 (5 bases). This CDR3 spans 13 amino acids. Trimming shortened V by 3 bases and J by 6 bases, and 9 bases separated the two germline ends. Per germline, CDR1 MGHRA and CDR2 YSYEKL. As DNA, the CDR3 is TGCGCCAGCAGCCAGGGGGGACTTCAGCCCCAGCATTTT. Its protein product is CASSQGGLQPQHF.

This clonotype was seen more than once but under ten times. The chain has TRBV4-1 and TRBJ2-2; D gene ambiguous. The V end lost 5 bases, the J end lost 4 bases, and 14 bases lay between the germline ends. CDR1 and CDR2 from the germline V gene are MGHRA and YSYEKL. The CDR3 covers 15 residues. The CDR3 loop is CASSRAEGITGELFF. CDR3 in DNA: TGCGCCAGCAGCAGGGCCGAAGGAATCACCGGGGAGCTGTTTTTT.

The table lists this clonotype with a few counts. V is TRBV25-1 and J is TRBJ2-2; D might be TRBD1 (5 bases). V was pared by 3 bases and J by 2 bases, with 13 bases between. CDR1 and CDR2 from the germline V gene are MGHDK and SYGVNS. The CDR3 length is 16 residues. The CDR3 coding sequence is TGTGCCAGCAGTGATCCGTCTGGACATAACACCGGGGAGCTGTTTTTT. Translation: CASSDPSGHNTGELFF.

The table lists this clonotype with a few counts. V and J are TRBV20-1 and TRBJ2-7; 8 nucleotides line up with TRBD2. This CDR3 comprises 18 residues. Per the germline V gene, CDR1 is DFQATT and CDR2 is SNEGSKA (reference sequence). J was trimmed by 3 bases and V by 3 bases; bases with no gene match: 19. CDR3 in amino acids: CSASSRALESGRYYEQYF. The CDR3 DNA sequence: TGCAGTGCTAGTTCGAGGGCCTTGGAGAGCGGGAGATACTACGAGCAGTACTTC.

The table lists this clonotype with a count of one. The CDR3 here is CSARSTAKETQYF. CDR3 in DNA: TGCAGTGCTAGATCGACTGCAAAAGAGACCCAGTACTTC. This chain connects TRBV20-1 to TRBJ2-5; D gene unclear. V lost 2 bases, J lost 3 bases, and 10 bases lay in between. Germline V gene sequence: CDR1 DFQATT, CDR2 SNEGSKA (reference sequence). The CDR3 runs 13 residues.

This clonotype was seen only a few times. V is TRBV5-1 and J is TRBJ1-1; possible D gene TRBD1, 5 bases. The germline V gene has CDR1 SGHRS and CDR2 YFSETQ. The CDR3 length is 14 residues. V lost 5 bases and J 0 bases, leaving 11 bases between the germline ends. The CDR3 reads CASSGAAMNTEAFF. DNA for the CDR3: TGCGCCAGCAGTGGGGCAGCTATGAACACTGAAGCTTTCTTT. Drawing the rest from reference TRBV5-1 and TRBJ1-1, the complete variable domain is KAGVTQTPRYLIKTRGQQVTLSCSPISGHRSVSWYQQTPGQGLQFLFEYFSETQRNKGNFPGRFSGRQFSNSRSEMNVSTLELGDSALYLCASSGAAMNTEAFFGQGTRLTVV.

CDR3 coding DNA: TGTGCCAGCAGTTTAATTCTAGCGGGGGATACGCAGTATTTT. This sequence encodes CASSLILAGDTQYF. The rearrangement joins TRBV12-3 or TRBV12-4 to TRBJ2-3, with 9 bases matching TRBD2. The CDR3 loop spans 14 amino acids. V was clipped by 2 bases and J by 6 bases; unmatched bases: 3.

The V and J genes are TRBV12-3 or TRBV12-4 and TRBJ1-3; TRBD1 might be the D (5 bases). The CDR3 covers 12 residues. With 0 bases removed from V and 16 bases from J, the gap between germline ends came to 13 bases. The CDR3 region is CASSLAPGDYYF. The CDR3 region has the DNA TGTGCCAGCAGTTTAGCACCGGGGGATTACTATTTT.

This clonotype was counted only a few times. The V and J genes are TRBV6-1 and TRBJ2-7; D possibly corresponds to TRBD2 (5 bases). CDR1 and CDR2 (germline): MNHNS, SASEGT. The length of the CDR3 is 16 residues. Deletions cut 4 bases from V and 2 bases from J, with 18 bases between. The CDR3: CASSVPGLQAAYEQYF. CDR3 in DNA: TGTGCCAGCAGTGTTCCCGGGCTCCAAGCGGCCTACGAGCAGTACTTC.

As regards this clonotype: A much larger clone differs from this one at a single base, so this may be a read error. This sequence joins TRBV27 and TRBJ2-7, with 7 bases aligning to TRBD2. J lost 2 bases, V lost 2 bases, and 3 bases had no gene match. The CDR3 is 14 residues long. Germline CDR1 MNHEY, CDR2 SMNVEV (reference sequence). CDR3 residues: CASSLRGVPYEQYF. In DNA form, the CDR3 reads TGTGCCAGCAGTTTACGGGGGGTACCCTACGAGCAGTACTTC.

The chain links TRBV20-1 to TRBJ2-1, with D perhaps TRBD2 (6 bases). There are 14 residues in the CDR3. V was trimmed by 0 bases and J by 1 base, leaving 7 bases between them. Germline V gene lookup returns CDR1 DFQATT and CDR2 SNEGSKA (reference sequence). The CDR3 coding sequence is TGCAGTGCTAGAGAGGGACTTTCCTACAATGAGCAGTTCTTC. It specifies CSAREGLSYNEQFF.

The chain links TRBV5-1 to TRBJ2-1, with unresolved D. The V end lost 5 bases, the J end lost 5 bases, and 14 bases lay between the germline ends. CDR3 length: 14 amino acids. The V gene's germline CDR1 is SGHRS and CDR2 YFSETQ. CDR3 nucleotide sequence: TGCGCCAGCAGTAGGACGGATTCTCACAATGAGCAGTTCTTC. It encodes CASSRTDSHNEQFF. The full variable domain, its missing parts supplied by reference TRBV5-1 and TRBJ2-1, is KAGVTQTPRYLIKTRGQQVTLSCSPISGHRSVSWYQQTPGQGLQFLFEYFSETQRNKGNFPGRFSGRQFSNSRSEMNVSTLELGDSALYLCASSRTDSHNEQFFGPGTRLTVL.

This clonotype has only a few counts. The junction and the germline gene differ at one end; a read error may be behind it. The chain is built from TRBV14 and TRBJ2-7; D remains ambiguous. The CDR3 spans 11 residues. The germline V gene encodes CDR1 SGHDN and CDR2 FVKESK. The CDR3 is CASRASRQLSF. CDR3 in DNA: TGTGCCAGCAGGGCAAGCCGGCAGTTGTCCTTC.

This clonotype was found a few times. The V gene is TRBV10-3, the J gene TRBJ2-1; possibly TRBD1 for D (6 bases). Germline V lookup: CDR1 ENHRY, CDR2 SYGVKD. Trimming left V 0 bases short and J 0 bases short, with 9 bases between. This CDR3 comprises 16 residues. CDR3 region: CAISESGGVSYNEQFF. In DNA, the CDR3 is TGTGCCATCAGTGAGTCTGGGGGCGTCTCCTACAATGAGCAGTTCTTC.

In its sample, this clonotype was seen a few times. The rearrangement links TRBV20-1 to TRBJ2-7; TRBD2 matches 8 bases. The CDR3 has 14 residues. Trimming took 3 bases from V and 3 from J; bases not matched to a gene: 7. The V gene's germline CDR1 is DFQATT and CDR2 SNEGSKA (reference sequence). The CDR3 spells CSASDSGGRYEQYF. The CDR3 DNA sequence: TGCAGTGCTAGTGACAGCGGGGGCCGCTACGAGCAGTACTTC.

The rearrangement uses TRBV5-1 and TRBJ2-1; TRBD2 matches 11 bases. After removal of 0 bases from V and 10 bases from J, the junction contained 6 bases not matched to a gene. The germline V gene encodes CDR1 SGHRS and CDR2 YFSETQ. This CDR3 comprises 15 residues. CDR3 bases: TGCGCCAGCAGCTTGGCGACTAGCGGGAATGGGGAGCAGTTCTTC. Translating it yields CASSLATSGNGEQFF.

This clonotype was observed a few times. This chain links TRBV7-3 with TRBJ2-3, with TRBD1 matching over 10 bases. V trimming: 10 bases; J trimming: 4 bases; junction bases outside the gene matches: 8. The CDR3 spans 14 residues. Germline V gene data show CDR1 as SGHTA and CDR2 as FQGTGA. CDR3 in DNA: TGTGCCACCTCATCCGGGACAGGGGCAGATACGCAGTATTTT. It specifies CATSSGTGADTQYF.

The chain employs TRBV5-6 and TRBJ2-5; 9 nucleotides match TRBD1. V was pared by 6 bases and J by 3 bases, with 6 bases of the junction left unmatched. The CDR3 consists of 14 residues. The V gene's germline CDR1 is SGHDT and CDR2 YYEEEE. CDR3: CASTPWDREETQYF. The CDR3 region has the DNA TGTGCCAGCACCCCGTGGGACAGGGAAGAGACCCAGTACTTC.

In DNA, the CDR3 is TGTGCCAGCTCACCACCGTCCAGGGCAAATGAGCAGTTCTTC. Amino acids: CASSPPSRANEQFF. The chain couples TRBV18 to TRBJ2-1; perhaps TRBD1 as D (5 bases). Germline V CDR1 and CDR2: KGHSH, LQKENI. The CDR3 has 14 residues. V was cut by 0 bases and J by 7 bases, with 10 bases left in between.